What follows are 26 T cell receptor beta chains derived from one specimen sequenced in a study of tumor-infiltrating lymphocytes in primary liver carcinoma. Starting material for RNA and DNA co-extraction consisted of about 19-32 mg of unsorted bulk tissue. cDNA specific to TCR beta was made from 500 ng of total RNA, with a constant-region primer employed for priming. Modified slightly, ARM-PCR produced TCR beta libraries over three nested multiplex PCR rounds. In the first two PCR rounds, TRBV1-TRBV30 forward primers were paired with a C-beta reverse primer, and each round lasted roughly 10 cycles. In TCRdb, the multiplex PCR reads were re-called with MiXCR into one record per CDR3 protein. The table includes 90,000 to 100,000 distinct CDR3 sequences, approximately 68% detected once. The sample was liver tumor tissue from sampling region 5. Subset reported: tumor region T5, tumor centre. The source of these receptors is an older woman with primary liver carcinoma and hepatitis B virus infection.

Concerning this clonotype itself: One junction end does not reproduce the germline sequence, and a read error may be involved. The chain joins TRBV6-5 to TRBJ1-2; D unresolved. In germline, CDR1 is MNHEY, CDR2 SVGAGI. The CDR3 loop spans 15 amino acids. CDR3 coding DNA: TGTACCAGCAGTTACTCGCATGGGTCTAACTATGGCTACACCTTC. Translating gives CTSSYSHGSNYGYTF.

This clonotype was recorded once. A much larger clone differs from this one at a single base, so this may be a read error. The gene calls are TRBV5-5 and TRBJ2-5, with 9 bases lining up with TRBD2. The CDR3 loop spans 16 amino acids. Germline CDR1 reads SGHKS; CDR2 reads YYEKEE (reference sequence). V gave up 1 base and J gave up 5 bases; unmatched junction bases: 9. The CDR3 here is CASSLRGGRAVETQYF. CDR3 nucleotide sequence: TGTGCCAGCAGCTTGAGGGGCGGGAGGGCCGTTGAGACCCAGTACTTC.

This clonotype was counted ten times or more. The chain has TRBV28 and TRBJ2-4; 8 positions match TRBD2. The V and J ends lost 2 bases and 6 bases, in that order; junction bases with no gene match: 6. From germline, CDR1 is MDHEN and CDR2 SYDVKM. CDR3 length equals 15 residues. The CDR3 DNA reads as TGTGCCAGCAGTTTAGTGGGCGGGGGGCGAAACATTCAGTACTTC. It codes for CASSLVGGGRNIQYF.

The chain recombines TRBV27 with TRBJ2-3; possible D gene TRBD2, 5 bases. The germline V and J ends were trimmed by 6 bases and 6 bases, with 22 bases remaining between them. The CDR3 is 16 residues long. The germline CDR1 and CDR2 sequences are MNHEY and SMNVEV (reference sequence). CDR3 nucleotide sequence: TGTGCCAGCAGGCCGATCCCTCTACTAGGGTTCGATACGCAGTATTTT. Amino acid sequence: CASRPIPLLGFDTQYF.

As concerns this clonotype: A read error may account for a junction end that differs from germline. The gene calls are TRBV12-3 or TRBV12-4 and TRBJ1-2, with D maybe TRBD1 (5 bases). CDR3 length: 13 amino acids. The CDR3 DNA follows: TGTGCCAGCGGTTTACCGACAGCGCGTGGCTACACCTTC. Translated: CASGLPTARGYTF.

A remark on this clonotype: Just one base apart from a much larger clone, this may be a read error. The CDR3 ends on some other residue instead of the conserved phenylalanine or tryptophan, so this is likely a read error. The chain recombines TRBV7-8 with TRBJ1-2, with a tentative D call TRBD1 (5 bases). CDR1 SGHVS and CDR2 FQNEAQ come from the germline V gene. The CDR3 is 13 residues long. The V end lost 3 bases, the J end lost 3 bases, and 8 bases lay between the germline ends. CDR3 protein: CASSFGTDYGYTS. The CDR3 DNA follows: TGTGCCAGCAGCTTCGGGACGGACTATGGCTACACCTCC.

As to this clonotype: Compared with germline, one end of the junction differs, possibly owing to a read error. The V and J genes are TRBV11-2 and TRBJ2-1; 14 bases are shared with TRBD2. The CDR3 extends over 17 amino acids. CDR1 SGHAT and CDR2 FQNNGV come from the germline V gene. The CDR3 coding sequence is TGTACAAGCAGCAGGAGACTAGCGGGAGGGCCGGGGGATGAGCAGTCCTTC. It encodes CTSSRRLAGGPGDEQSF.

The chain carries TRBV28 and TRBJ2-1; 10 bases agree with TRBD1. Germline lookup yields CDR1 MDHEN and CDR2 SYDVKM. CDR3 size: 15 residues. Here the CDR3 reads CANWQTGGAHNEQFF. As DNA, the CDR3 is TGTGCTAACTGGCAGACAGGGGGCGCCCACAATGAGCAGTTCTTC.

With regard to this clonotype: The junction departs from the called germline gene at one end, perhaps through a read error. V is TRBV6-6 and J is TRBJ1-5; D is unclear. This CDR3 spans 15 amino acids. Germline CDR1 and CDR2: MNHNY and SVGAGI (reference sequence). CDR3 nucleotide sequence: TGTGCCAGCAGTTACGGTGGATCTGGCAATCAGTCCCAGCATTTT. Encoded protein: CASSYGGSGNQSQHF.

This clonotype was recorded at least ten times. The CDR3 region is CASSQGAGQGGYEQYF. The CDR3 DNA sequence: TGCGCCAGCAGCCAAGGGGCCGGACAGGGAGGCTACGAGCAGTACTTC. The rearrangement uses TRBV4-1 and TRBJ2-7; 8 bases map to TRBD1. The CDR3 sequence is 16 residues long. The V gene end was trimmed by 1 base and the J gene end by 3 bases; junction bases not matched to a gene: 8. CDR1 MGHRA and CDR2 YSYEKL come from the germline V gene.

Concerning this clonotype: With a much larger clone just one base away, this may be a read error. The chain combines TRBV5-4 with TRBJ1-1, with 8 positions matching TRBD1. CDR3 length equals 14 residues. Germline assignment: CDR1 SGHNT and CDR2 YYREEE (reference sequence). CDR3 coding DNA: TGTACCAGCAGCTCGGGACAGGCATACACTGAAGCTTTCTTT. This encodes CTSSSGQAYTEAFF.

Only a few counts were recorded for this clonotype. The chain carries TRBV28 and TRBJ2-7, with unresolved D. Germline CDR1 is MDHEN and CDR2 is SYDVKM. The CDR3 extends over 17 amino acids. The V end was cut by 3 bases, the J end by 0 bases, with 18 bases between. The CDR3 sequence is CASSFLFRPSRSYEQYF. The CDR3 DNA sequence: TGTGCCAGCAGTTTCCTATTCCGACCGTCGCGCTCCTACGAGCAGTACTTC.

The chain carries TRBV4-2 and TRBJ1-2, with D unresolved. The CDR3 consists of 12 residues. Germline values: CDR1 LGHNA, CDR2 YNFKEQ. Trimming cost V 6 bases and J 0 bases, with 5 bases left between them. CDR3 DNA: TGTGCCAGCAGTCTTACTAACTATGGCTACACCTTC. Translated, it gives CASSLTNYGYTF.

The table lists this clonotype with a count of one. This may come from a read error, since a much larger clone is one base off. Here the CDR3 DNA reads TGTGCCAGCGGCGAAAGCGGAGGGGGCACTGAAGCTTTCTTT. Amino acid sequence: CASGESGGGTEAFF. The genes are TRBV7-9 and TRBJ1-1, with D perhaps matching TRBD1 (6 bases). The CDR3 totals 14 residues. The germline V and J ends were trimmed by 8 bases and 4 bases, with 17 bases remaining between them. Per germline, CDR1 SEHNR and CDR2 FQNEAQ (reference sequence).

With respect to this clonotype: Its ends do not fully match the called genes, so a read error is possible. The chain has TRBV11-2 and TRBJ2-2; D could derive from TRBD1 or TRBD2 (5 bases each). In germline, CDR1 is SGHAT, CDR2 FQNNGV. The CDR3 sequence is 17 residues long. CDR3 residues: CASSLVQTVQGIGELFF. The CDR3 DNA sequence: TGTGCCAGCAGCTTAGTCCAGACAGTCCAGGGCATCGGGGAGCTGTTCTTT.

With regard to this clonotype: This may come from a read error, since a much larger clone is one base off. The chain combines TRBV6-4 with TRBJ1-6, with no clear D. The CDR3 has 13 residues. In germline, CDR1 is MRHNA, CDR2 SNTAGT. For the CDR3, the DNA is TGTGCCAGCAGTGAGGAAGAAGGGTCACTCCTCCACTTT. It encodes CASSEEEGSLLHF.

To note about this clonotype: Mismatch with germline at one junction end may stem from a read error. The gene calls are TRBV11-2 and TRBJ2-3; maybe TRBD2 (5 bases). CDR3 size: 14 residues. Germline V gives CDR1 SGHAT, CDR2 FQNNGV. The CDR3 DNA reads TGTGCCAGTAGCTTAGTTGGGAGCGTAGATACGCAGTATTTT. Encoded protein: CASSLVGSVDTQYF.

A word on this clonotype: The junction does not match germline at one end; this may be a read error. The V call is TRBV6-5, the J call TRBJ1-5; D is possibly TRBD1 (6 bases). Germline-derived CDR1 and CDR2 are MNHEY and SVGAGI. The CDR3 consists of 16 residues. For the CDR3, the DNA is TGTGCCAGCAGACCCCCGCAGGGGCTAACCAATCAGCCCCAGCACTTT. It specifies CASRPPQGLTNQPQHF.

Turning to this clonotype: A read error may explain this, as a much larger clone is one base away. The V and J genes are TRBV6-6 and TRBJ1-1; 8 nucleotides line up with TRBD1. The CDR3 runs to 12 residues. CDR1 is MNHNY, CDR2 SVGAGI, per germline (reference sequence). CDR3: CANSYGTGEAFF. CDR3 DNA sequence: TGTGCCAACAGTTACGGGACAGGAGAAGCTTTCTTT.

The chain is built from TRBV28 and TRBJ2-7; D possibly uses TRBD1 or TRBD2 (5 bases each). Germline assignment: CDR1 MDHEN and CDR2 SYDVKM. The V end was cut by 4 bases, the J end by 6 bases, with 10 bases between. The CDR3 runs 12 residues. CDR3 residues: CASSSRGGEQYF. The CDR3 DNA follows: TGTGCCAGCAGTTCCCGTGGGGGCGAGCAGTACTTC.

This clonotype was observed a few times. This chain links TRBV6-5 with TRBJ2-7; D perhaps matches TRBD2 (5 bases). Germline values: CDR1 MNHEY, CDR2 SVGAGI. CDR3 length: 14 amino acids. CDR3 nucleotide sequence: TGTGTTAGCACTCGTCGGCTTGGGAGCTACGAGCAGTACTTC. Encoded protein: CVSTRRLGSYEQYF.

The CDR3 protein is CASRRLEAYNEQFF. The CDR3 DNA sequence: TGTGCCAGCCGGCGGCTGGAAGCCTACAATGAGCAGTTCTTC. The chain couples TRBV28 to TRBJ2-1; D is unclear. Germline CDR1 and CDR2: MDHEN and SYDVKM. This CDR3 has 14 residues. Trimming pared 8 bases from V and 2 bases from J, leaving 13 bases between.

The table lists this clonotype with many counts. V usage is TRBV14 and J usage is TRBJ2-1, with D possibly TRBD2 on 6 matching bases. Trimming stripped 2 bases from V and 13 bases from J, with 18 bases between. The CDR3 extends over 14 amino acids. The germline V gene encodes CDR1 SGHDN and CDR2 FVKESK. CDR3 region: CASSQLSIVGRQFF. CDR3 bases: TGTGCCAGCAGCCAACTAAGCATAGTCGGGAGACAGTTCTTC. Drawing the rest from reference TRBV14 and TRBJ2-1, the complete variable domain is EAGVTQFPSHSVIEKGQTVTLRCDPISGHDNLYWYRRVMGKEIKFLLHFVKESKQDESGMPNNRFLAERTGGTYSTLKVQPAELEDSGVYFCASSQLSIVGRQFFGPGTRLTVL.

Details on this clonotype: A single base separates this from a much larger clone, so it may be a read error. This CDR3 is CASSYTRTSADTQYF. The CDR3, as DNA: TGTGCCAGCAGTTATACTAGGACTAGCGCAGATACGCAGTATTTT. The V gene is TRBV6-5, the J gene TRBJ2-3; 9 nucleotides agree with TRBD2. Germline-derived CDR1 and CDR2 are MNHEY and SVGAGI. The V and J ends lost 3 bases and 4 bases, in that order; junction bases with no gene match: 5. This CDR3 has 15 amino acids.

The rearrangement uses TRBV5-1 and TRBJ2-3; 13 bases align to TRBD2. Germline V gives CDR1 SGHRS, CDR2 YFSETQ. The CDR3 is 15 residues long. V shed 4 bases, J shed 6 bases, and the junction held 5 bases outside the gene matches. The CDR3 bases are TGCGCCAGCAGCACGACTAGCGGGAGGACGGATACGCAGTATTTT. Its protein product is CASSTTSGRTDTQYF.

The chain carries TRBV6-2 or TRBV6-3 and TRBJ1-1, with D perhaps TRBD1 (6 bases). CDR1 and CDR2 (germline): MNHEY, SVGEGT. The CDR3 is 14 amino acids. The CDR3 reads CISREPGVVAEAFF. The CDR3 nucleotides read TGTATCAGCAGAGAACCAGGGGTGGTTGCTGAAGCTTTCTTT.